Each of the 27 T cell receptor beta chains below was sequenced from the same sample in a study of radiotherapy plus CTLA-4 blockade in lung cancer. Produced via immunoSEQ multiplex PCR; TCRdb's table is partial and in-frame only. Altogether 58,000 or so clones are present, around 85% being singletons, with the ten largest covering approximately 16%. The specimen was peripheral blood, collected from a patient treated with radiotherapy plus ipilimumab. The receptors were gathered from a human donor with non-small cell lung cancer who had a complete response to radiotherapy plus ipilimumab.

V gene TRBV11-3 combines with J gene TRBJ2-1, with TRBD2 identical over 13 bases. CDR3 length: 15 amino acids. Looked up from germline, CDR1 is SGHNT and CDR2 is YENEEA. Trimming cost V 7 bases and J 5 bases; bases outside gene matches: 5. In nucleotides, the CDR3 is TGTGCCAGCACTCCCGGGACTAGCGGGGACAATGAGCAGTTCTTC. Encoded protein: CASTPGTSGDNEQFF.

This chain uses TRBV28 with TRBJ1-2; D gene ambiguous. CDR1 is MDHEN, CDR2 SYDVKM, per germline. The length of the CDR3 is 15 residues. The V gene lost 2 bases and the J gene lost 4 bases, with 14 bases spanning the gap. Here the CDR3 reads CASSLKTNYLYGYTF. CDR3 sequence (DNA): TGTGCCAGCAGTTTAAAGACGAACTACCTCTATGGCTACACCTTC.

CDR3 sequence (DNA): TGCGCCAGCAGCTTGGTGAGATGGGGACTTGATGAGCAGTTCTTC. Its protein product is CASSLVRWGLDEQFF. The chain couples TRBV5-1 to TRBJ2-1, with a tentative D call TRBD2 (6 bases). CDR1 and CDR2 (germline): SGHRS, YFSETQ. The V and J ends lost 0 bases and 8 bases respectively, with 15 bases between them. CDR3 size: 15 residues. Complete variable domain (other parts from reference TRBV5-1 and TRBJ2-1): KAGVTQTPRYLIKTRGQQVTLSCSPISGHRSVSWYQQTPGQGLQFLFEYFSETQRNKGNFPGRFSGRQFSNSRSEMNVSTLELGDSALYLCASSLVRWGLDEQFFGPGTRLTVL.

The J gene is TRBJ2-7, the V gene TRBV12-5; possible D gene TRBD1, 6 bases. Looked up from germline, CDR1 is LGHNT and CDR2 is FRNRAP. CDR3 length: 15 amino acids. V gave up 6 bases and J gave up 0 bases, with 15 bases separating them. Here the CDR3 reads CASGLATGTSYEQYV. DNA for the CDR3: TGTGCTAGTGGCCTAGCTACAGGGACCTCCTACGAGCAGTACGTC.

CDR3 DNA sequence: TGTGCCAGCAGCCAGACAGGGAACTATGGCTACACCTTC. Its translation: CASSQTGNYGYTF. The rearrangement joins TRBV7-9 to TRBJ1-2; 7 bases align to TRBD1. CDR1 and CDR2 from the germline V gene are SEHNR and FQNEAQ (reference sequence). This CDR3 is built from 13 residues. Losses at the gene ends were 5 bases for V and 2 bases for J; bases not matched to a gene: 2.

The chain recombines TRBV7-8 with TRBJ2-7; D call uncertain. Looked up from germline, CDR1 is SGHVS and CDR2 is FQNEAQ. Trimming pared 1 base from V and 5 bases from J, leaving 12 bases between. This CDR3 is built from 14 residues. Written as DNA, the CDR3 is TGTGCCAGCAGCTTAGATCGGGTTGAGAACGAGCAGTACTTC. It yields the protein CASSLDRVENEQYF.

This clone was seen more than once but under ten times. This chain uses TRBV5-5 with TRBJ2-1, with 8 bases aligning to TRBD2. Looked up from germline, CDR1 is SGHKS and CDR2 is YYEKEE (reference sequence). The CDR3 totals 17 residues. The V segment lost 4 bases and the J segment 3 bases; nucleotides outside the gene matches: 12. The CDR3 DNA follows: TGTGCCAGCAGCCCATCCCCGCCGGGACTAGTCTACAATGAGCAGTTCTTC. Translation: CASSPSPPGLVYNEQFF.

The chain is built from TRBV30 and TRBJ1-2, with a weak D call TRBD1 (6 bases). Germline CDR1 reads GTSNPN; CDR2 reads SVGIG (reference sequence). Trimming left V 2 bases short and J 8 bases short, with 12 bases between. This CDR3 spans 12 amino acids. CDR3 residues: CAWSRGAQGYTF. The CDR3, as DNA: TGTGCCTGGAGTCGGGGGGCTCAAGGCTACACCTTC. The full variable domain, rest sourced from reference TRBV30 and TRBJ1-2, is SQTIHQWPATLVQPVGSPLSLECTVEGTSNPNLYWYRQAAGRGLQLLFYSVGIGQISSEVPQNLSASRPQDRQFILSSKKLLLSDSGFYLCAWSRGAQGYTFGSGTRLTVV.

The chain employs TRBV18 and TRBJ1-2, with 8 bases that match TRBD1. This CDR3 comprises 14 residues. The V segment lost 3 bases and the J segment 6 bases; nucleotides outside the gene matches: 6. The germline V gene encodes CDR1 KGHSH and CDR2 LQKENI. The CDR3 loop is CASSPDHRGDGYTF. For the CDR3, the DNA is TGTGCCAGCTCACCCGATCACAGGGGGGATGGCTACACCTTC. Complete variable domain (other parts from reference TRBV18 and TRBJ1-2): NAGVMQNPRHLVRRRGQEARLRCSPMKGHSHVYWYRQLPEEGLKFMVYLQKENIIDESGMPKERFSAEFPKEGPSILRIQQVVRGDSAAYFCASSPDHRGDGYTFGSGTRLTVV.

This clone occurred a few times. This sequence joins TRBV30 and TRBJ1-5; D unresolved. Germline lookup yields CDR1 GTSNPN and CDR2 SVGIG (reference sequence). The length of the CDR3 is 13 residues. V lost 2 bases and J lost 4, with 9 bases in between. The CDR3 DNA reads TGTGCCTGGAGTCTACAGACAAATCAGCCCCAGCATTTT. It specifies CAWSLQTNQPQHF.

This chain uses TRBV11-2 with TRBJ2-2; 7 bases agree with TRBD2. The CDR3 consists of 16 residues. V trimming: 5 bases; J trimming: 3 bases; junction bases outside the gene matches: 9. Looked up from germline, CDR1 is SGHAT and CDR2 is FQNNGV. The CDR3: CASSPGRAGYTGELFF. The DNA for the CDR3 is TGTGCCAGCAGCCCCGGTAGAGCGGGGTACACCGGGGAGCTGTTTTTT.

The V call is TRBV15, the J call TRBJ2-3; D gene uncertain. V dropped 0 bases and J dropped 9 bases, with 10 bases sitting between them. The CDR3 is made up of 13 amino acids. Germline loops: CDR1 LNHNV, CDR2 YYDKDF (reference sequence). This CDR3 reads CATSRDRERTQYF. CDR3 coding DNA: TGTGCCACCAGCAGAGATCGCGAGAGAACGCAGTATTTT.

The sample holds a few counts of this clone. The CDR3 loop is CASSRRHYAGNTIYF. Here the CDR3 DNA reads TGTGCCAGCAGCCGCCGACATTATGCCGGAAACACCATATATTTT. This chain uses TRBV21-1 with TRBJ1-3; TRBD1, as called in the table, went unchecked against the DNA. TRBV21-1 is marked as a pseudogene. This CDR3 is built from 15 residues.

The V gene is TRBV5-6, the J gene TRBJ2-1; 7 bases fit TRBD2. Trimming at V came to 0 bases and at J to 8 bases, leaving 14 bases not matched to a gene. The germline V gene has CDR1 SGHDT and CDR2 YYEEEE. This CDR3 has 17 residues. CDR3: CASSLVILGASGDEQFF. CDR3 DNA sequence: TGTGCCAGCAGCTTGGTTATTCTTGGTGCTAGCGGCGATGAGCAGTTCTTC.

CDR3 residues: CASSTTGGADTQYF. The CDR3 DNA reads as TGTGCCAGCAGTACAACAGGGGGCGCCGATACGCAGTATTTT. This chain connects TRBV6-5 to TRBJ2-3; 9 bases fit TRBD1. The CDR3 consists of 14 residues. CDR1 and CDR2 from the germline V gene are MNHEY and SVGAGI. V shed 5 bases and J 6 bases; nucleotides not matched to a gene: 6.

The V call is TRBV7-2, the J call TRBJ2-3; D remains ambiguous. V lost 1 base to trimming and J lost 0 bases, with 8 bases between them. Per germline, CDR1 SGHTA and CDR2 FQGNSA. The CDR3 runs to 15 residues. The CDR3 DNA reads TGTGCCAGCAGCTTAGACGGCGGCAGCACAGATACGCAGTATTTT. Protein: CASSLDGGSTDTQYF.

The chain links TRBV19 to TRBJ1-2; D call uncertain. The V and J ends lost 3 bases and 8 bases respectively, with 10 bases between them. Germline values: CDR1 LNHDA, CDR2 SQIVND (reference sequence). The CDR3 loop spans 12 amino acids. The CDR3 DNA follows: TGTGCCAGTAGTATTGGCGGTAGCGGCTACACCTTC. It yields the protein CASSIGGSGYTF.

About this clone: Mismatch with germline at one junction end may stem from a read error. The chain combines TRBV10-3 with TRBJ1-2, with D possibly TRBD1 on 6 matching bases. This CDR3 comprises 14 residues. Germline CDR1 ENHRY, CDR2 SYGVKD. CDR3 sequence (DNA): TGTGCCATCAGTGAAGTAGGACAGTGGTATGTCTACACCTTC. Its translation: CAISEVGQWYVYTF.

The gene calls are TRBV19 and TRBJ1-1; 8 bases agree with TRBD1. Germline CDR1 reads LNHDA; CDR2 reads SQIVND (reference sequence). The V and J ends lost 9 bases and 10 bases, in that order; junction bases with no gene match: 7. This CDR3 comprises 11 residues. This CDR3 is CASRLQGGAFF. The CDR3 nucleotides read TGTGCCAGCCGACTACAGGGGGGAGCTTTCTTT.

This clone has more than one count but fewer than ten. The sample holds other DNA sequences that translate to the same CDR3. The chain uses TRBV27 and TRBJ1-1, with D possibly matching TRBD1 (5 bases). CDR3 length equals 14 residues. V was shortened by 0 bases and J by 5 bases, with 10 bases between the two germline ends. Germline CDR1 is MNHEY and CDR2 is SMNVEV (reference sequence). CDR3 sequence (DNA): TGTGCCAGCAGTTTATCGCGGGGGGGTACTGAAGCTTTCTTT. It is translated as CASSLSRGGTEAFF.

The V and J genes are TRBV6-6 and TRBJ2-1; 12 bases line up with TRBD2. With 7 bases clipped from V and 8 bases from J, the junction kept 12 bases outside the gene matches. The CDR3 consists of 16 residues. CDR1 is MNHNY and CDR2 is SVGAGI in the germline V gene (reference sequence). CDR3 in DNA: TGTGCCAGCAATATGTTACGGACTAGCGGGAAATATGAGCAGTTCTTC. It yields the protein CASNMLRTSGKYEQFF.

V gene TRBV29-1 combines with J gene TRBJ2-5; TRBD1 matches at 12 bases. The germline V gene encodes CDR1 SQVTM and CDR2 ANQGSEA. V lost 3 bases, J lost 5 bases, and 10 bases stayed unmatched. This CDR3 spans 16 amino acids. The CDR3: CSVEGWGTGGTETQYF. CDR3 nucleotide sequence: TGCAGCGTTGAGGGTTGGGGGACAGGGGGCACGGAGACCCAGTACTTC.

The chain joins TRBV10-3 to TRBJ1-6; 9 nucleotides match TRBD1. Unmatched junction bases numbered 9, after V lost 3 bases and J lost 9 bases. This CDR3 comprises 16 residues. Germline V gene data show CDR1 as ENHRY and CDR2 as SYGVKD. CDR3 region: CAISEGLGTGISPLHF. CDR3 in DNA: TGTGCCATCAGTGAAGGGCTGGGGACAGGGATTTCACCCCTCCACTTT.

The genes are TRBV2 and TRBJ1-2; TRBD1 aligns across 8 bases. Germline CDR1 reads SNHLY; CDR2 reads FYNNEI. This CDR3 region has 11 residues. V gave up 8 bases and J gave up 4 bases; unmatched junction bases: 0. CDR3 in DNA: TGTGCCAGCGGACAGGGCTATGGCTACACCTTC. This translates into CASGQGYGYTF. The full variable domain, its missing parts supplied by reference TRBV2 and TRBJ1-2, is EPEVTQTPSHQVTQMGQEVILRCVPISNHLYFYWYRQILGQKVEFLVSFYNNEISEKSEIFDDQFSVERPDGSNFTLKIRSTKLEDSAMYFCASGQGYGYTFGSGTRLTVV.

The J gene is TRBJ1-2, the V gene TRBV5-1, with 7 bases fitting TRBD1. V was clipped by 4 bases and J by 4 bases; unmatched bases: 7. CDR3 length: 14 residues. Germline loops: CDR1 SGHRS, CDR2 YFSETQ. CDR3 nucleotide sequence: TGCGCCAGCAGCCAACAGGGGTTGGGCTATGGCTACACCTTC. Residues: CASSQQGLGYGYTF.

This rearrangement joins TRBV27 to TRBJ1-5; D is undetermined. The CDR3 spans 22 residues. CDR1 is MNHEY and CDR2 is SMNVEV in the germline V gene (reference sequence). V gave up 6 bases and J gave up 2 bases, with 35 bases separating them. CDR3: CASRIQRPRLLSIGKGNQPQHF. The CDR3 DNA reads as TGTGCCAGCAGGATCCAGAGACCCAGGCTATTGTCGATTGGAAAGGGCAATCAGCCCCAGCATTTT.

The chain joins TRBV7-2 to TRBJ2-7; D possibly corresponds to TRBD2 (6 bases). V was trimmed by 3 bases and J by 9 bases, leaving 12 bases between them. Germline V gives CDR1 SGHTA, CDR2 FQGNSA. The CDR3 is 12 amino acids. CDR3 sequence: CASSFRAEGQYF. The CDR3 DNA reads as TGTGCCAGCAGCTTCAGGGCGGAGGGGCAGTACTTC.